There are many counts of the clone carrying this T cell receptor (beta chain). Its antigen is unidentified. All donors comprised healthy Caucasians. This specimen belongs to a study of identical twins. V was clipped by 1 base and J by 0 bases, with 7 bases between them. CDR3 size: 16 residues. Using its own MiXCR run on the 5' RACE reads, TCRdb lists one record per CDR3 protein. The sample consists of around 1.7 million distinct CDR3 sequences, less than 35% of them appearing once. Overall study findings and caveats: When twins shared out-of-frame alpha sequences, those sequences had excess low generation probability.

The sample comprised cord blood. The sequence was collected from a newborn girl in good health. V gene TRBV12-3 or TRBV12-4 combines with J gene TRBJ2-6; the D is unclear. CDR3 amino acids: CASSLGPYSGANVLTF. CDR3 in DNA: TGTGCCAGCAGTTTAGGACCCTACTCTGGGGCCAACGTCCTGACTTTC.